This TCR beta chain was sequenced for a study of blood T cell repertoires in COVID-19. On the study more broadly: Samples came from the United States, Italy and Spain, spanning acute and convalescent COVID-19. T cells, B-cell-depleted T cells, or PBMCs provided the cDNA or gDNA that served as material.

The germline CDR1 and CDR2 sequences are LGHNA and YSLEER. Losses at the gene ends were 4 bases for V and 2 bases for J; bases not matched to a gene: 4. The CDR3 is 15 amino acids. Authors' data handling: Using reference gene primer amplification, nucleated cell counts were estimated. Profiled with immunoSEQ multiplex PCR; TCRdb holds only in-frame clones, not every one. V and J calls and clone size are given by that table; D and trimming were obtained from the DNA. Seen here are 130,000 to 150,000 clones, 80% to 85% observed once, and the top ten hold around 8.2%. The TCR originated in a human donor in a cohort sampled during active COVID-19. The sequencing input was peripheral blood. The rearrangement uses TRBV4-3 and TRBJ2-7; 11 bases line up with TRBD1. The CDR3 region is CASSLGQGVTYEQYF. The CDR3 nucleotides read TGCGCCAGCAGCCTGGGACAGGGGGTCACCTACGAGCAGTACTTC.